This T cell receptor beta chain was obtained from a study of shared clonotypes between healthy human individuals. For the study at large: Participating donors consisted of two women and a few men aged 18 to 49.

There are many counts of this clone. Its antigen is currently unknown. At the DNA level, this CDR3 is encoded by other sequences in the same sample as well. Regarding the study as a whole: Relative to memory subsets, naive subsets generally showed larger estimated richness. The donor pool, a small one, limited the genetic and exposure-history diversity represented.

Sorted-subset replicate PCR reactions contained 200 ng DNA, corresponding to some 29,000 T cell genomes. The data were produced by immunoSEQ multiplex PCR, yet TCRdb's version contains in-frame clones alone and is incomplete. Of about 2 million clones in the sample, about 95% are singletons; the top ten hold more than 0.95%. Naive CD8 populations comprised CD45RO-negative cells positively selected for CCR7, excluding terminally differentiated effector memory CD45RA+ cells. This CDR3 spans 12 amino acids. Germline lookup yields CDR1 SQVTM and CDR2 ANQGSEA. With 4 bases removed from V and 6 bases from J, the gap between germline ends came to 9 bases.

This sequence originates from a man aged 18-30 years in good health. Material: naive CD8+ T cells sorted from blood. The rearrangement uses TRBV29-1 and TRBJ2-2, with D maybe TRBD1 (5 bases). CDR3 sequence: CSVVRGSGELFF. The CDR3 nucleotides are TGCAGCGTTGTAAGGGGCTCCGGGGAGCTGTTTTTT.